The next 9 T cell receptor beta chains were all read from a single sample in a study of T cell repertoires in cytomegalovirus infection. No cognate antigen is known for these TCRs. TCRdb fed the reads into MiXCR, producing one record per CDR3 protein. Of hundreds of thousands of distinct CDR3 sequences listed, 25% to 35% are singletons. The source material was cultured PBMCs, sampled from culture after CMV antigen stimulation. The receptors were sampled from a human donor in good health (CMV status not recorded). Some clones in this sample may be carry-over from other donors' samples.

The V gene is TRBV5-3, the J gene TRBJ1-3, with D tentatively TRBD1 (6 bases). TRBV5-3 is known as an ORF, though its function is uncertain. CDR3 size: 16 residues. Between the trimmed V and J ends, which lost 8 bases and 1 base, there was a span of 19 bases. The CDR3 DNA follows: TGTGCCAGCAGCCAAGCACCCAGGGGTTCTGGAAACACCATATATTTT. Its translation is CASSQAPRGSGNTIYF.

This clonotype showed up many times. V is TRBV7-2 and J is TRBJ1-1; no reliable D call. Germline V gene lookup returns CDR1 SGHTA and CDR2 FQGNSA. V was pared by 2 bases and J by 4 bases, with 20 bases between. The CDR3 sequence is 17 residues long. The CDR3 sequence is CASSLLMAGVSSTEAFF. The CDR3 nucleotides are TGTGCCAGCAGCTTACTGATGGCCGGGGTATCGTCCACTGAAGCTTTCTTT. The full variable domain, with the rest looked up from reference TRBV7-2 and TRBJ1-1, is GAGVSQSPSNKVTEKGKDVELRCDPISGHTALYWYRQSLGQGLEFLIYFQGNSAPDKSGLPSDRFSAERTGGSVSTLTIQRTQQEDSAVYLCASSLLMAGVSSTEAFFGQGTRLTVV.

This clonotype was seen a handful of times. This sequence joins TRBV6-8 and TRBJ2-6; TRBD2 is a possible D gene (6 bases). Germline CDR1 reads MNHGY; CDR2 reads SAAAGT. The CDR3 spans 18 residues. V lost 6 bases, J lost 1 base, and 19 bases lay in between. The CDR3 reads CASRRSGLDVSGANVLTF. The CDR3 DNA reads as TGTGCCAGCAGAAGGTCGGGACTGGATGTTTCTGGGGCCAACGTCCTGACTTTC.

The chain employs TRBV7-6 and TRBJ1-4; TRBD1 might be the D (5 bases). The germline V and J ends were trimmed by 6 bases and 8 bases, with 16 bases remaining between them. The CDR3 has 14 residues. Germline CDR1 and CDR2: SGHVS and FNYEAQ. CDR3: CASSPMAGDEKLFF. In DNA form, the CDR3 reads TGTGCCAGCAGTCCTATGGCGGGGGACGAAAAACTGTTTTTT.

The gene calls are TRBV4-1 and TRBJ2-3, with unresolved D. V was shortened by 2 bases and J by 0 bases, with 6 bases between the two germline ends. Germline V CDR1 and CDR2: MGHRA, YSYEKL. The CDR3 runs 14 residues. CDR3: CASSQSASTDTQYF. CDR3 coding DNA: TGCGCCAGCAGCCAATCAGCGAGCACAGATACGCAGTATTTT.

This clonotype was seen a few times. The V and J genes are TRBV7-2 and TRBJ2-5; D not certain. V dropped 5 bases and J dropped 6 bases, with 13 bases sitting between them. CDR1 is SGHTA and CDR2 is FQGNSA in the germline V gene. CDR3 length equals 13 residues. The CDR3 sequence: CASSKEVWQTQYF. The CDR3 DNA sequence: TGTGCCAGCAGCAAAGAGGTGTGGCAGACCCAGTACTTC.

A few counts support this clonotype. The rearrangement uses TRBV11-3 and TRBJ1-1; perhaps TRBD1 as D (6 bases). Germline V gives CDR1 SGHNT, CDR2 YENEEA. This CDR3 is 15 amino acids long. Trimming took off 1 base at V and 1 base at J, with 10 bases between the two ends. CDR3 residues: CASSLVQGTNTEAFF. The CDR3 DNA reads as TGTGCCAGCAGCTTAGTTCAGGGGACGAACACTGAAGCTTTCTTT.

This clonotype was found a few times. The V call is TRBV20-1, the J call TRBJ2-1; no clear D. The CDR3 covers 15 residues. In germline, CDR1 is DFQATT, CDR2 SNEGSKA (reference sequence). V dropped 0 bases and J dropped 0 bases, with 9 bases sitting between them. DNA for the CDR3: TGCAGTGCTAGAGACGTCAGCGTCTCCTACAATGAGCAGTTCTTC. It specifies CSARDVSVSYNEQFF.

This clonotype occurred a few times. This chain uses TRBV6-5 with TRBJ2-1; the match to TRBD2 covers 13 bases. The CDR3 is 17 amino acids. The V and J ends lost 4 bases and 3 bases, in that order; junction bases with no gene match: 6. The germline V gene encodes CDR1 MNHEY and CDR2 SVGAGI. The CDR3 DNA is TGTGCCAGCAGTTCTTCAAGACTAGCGGGGGGCTACAATGAGCAGTTCTTC. It yields the protein CASSSSRLAGGYNEQFF.